This paragraph reports one T cell receptor (beta chain). What it binds is unknown. This record comes from a study of T-cell memory formation after mild COVID-19. MiXCR, applied by TCRdb to the 5' RACE reads, yields one record per CDR3 protein. The table shows about 500,000 distinct CDR3 sequences, with just over 20% occurring only once. The study's findings and limits: Mainly CM and EM harbored the contracting CD4+ clones; mainly EMRA harbored the CD8+ ones. Whereas later expanders leaned CD4+, clones contracting day 15 to 85 showed a balanced CD4/CD8 makeup.

V was clipped by 0 bases and J by 7 bases, with 10 bases between them. The CDR3 has 15 residues. Germline V lookup: CDR1 MNHEY, CDR2 SVGAGI. This clonotype was obtained from an adult woman who had mild COVID-19 (a few samples of this study predate the infection). Cell type and time point are not known. The chain has TRBV6-5 and TRBJ1-6, with a weak D call TRBD1 (5 bases). Material for sequencing was PBMCs or a T cell subset sorted from them (not recorded which). The DNA for the CDR3 is TGTGCCAGCAGTTACTCCGGGGGTAAAAATTCACCCCTCCACTTT. Amino acids: CASSYSGGKNSPLHF.